This TCR beta chain was found in a study of T-cell memory formation after mild COVID-19 (dated by TCRdb to the early 2020s). For context, the study as a whole: TCR sequence clusters from the two donors were largely donor specific. In a couple of donors, T-cell clones that expanded and contracted after mild COVID-19 were tracked by sequencing TCRalpha and TCRbeta repertoires over time. The cohort was made up of two young adult volunteers, one female and one male, who were previously healthy. The full study reports these points: The second-wave clones that peaked on day 37 were not confirmed to be SARS-CoV-2 specific. Only two mild cases were covered in the study, and larger cohorts including severe cases with pre-infection samples were considered necessary. Balanced CD4/CD8 phenotypes were observed for clones contracting from day 15 to 85, whereas a bias towards CD4+ was observed for a second wave of clones expanding from day 15 to 37. The detection of some responding clones in pre-infection memory suggests that pre-existing cross-reactive memory T cells joined the SARS-CoV-2 response. Contracting CD4+ clones were found mainly in CM and EM memory subsets, while CD8+ clones were enriched in EMRA.

There are 16 amino acids in the CDR3, from cysteine to phenylalanine inclusive. The sequence is cut down to CDR3 DNA, 48 bases in frame from base 1. V loses 7 bases at its end and J loses 2 bases; junction bases beyond the gene matches: 9. As regards this clonotype: Its antigen target is currently unknown. Within one base of it there is no much larger clone, and no base qualities were kept.

Sequencing instrument: Illumina NovaSeq 6000. Using 5'RACE with constant-segment primers, TCRalpha and TCRbeta cDNA libraries were constructed, with sample barcodes and unique molecular identifiers added in the process. RNA was extracted from every sample with Trizol reagent. Library amplification was performed in two PCR steps, and a second sample barcode and Illumina TruSeq adapters were introduced in the second step. Libraries were sequenced on an Illumina NovaSeq with 2 x 150 bp paired-end reads. For the original study's pipeline: Reads were demultiplexed and collapsed into UMI-guided consensus sequences with migec v1.2.7. Using mixcr v2.1.11, UMI consensuses were aligned to TRA and TRB V and J templates and then assembled into clonotypes. Clonotypes were classified as expanded or contracted when called significant by both edgeR and NoisET, with noise models trained on biological replicates. For edgeR calls, a false discovery rate-adjusted p below 0.01 and a log2 fold-change threshold of 1 were applied. As an exploratory analysis of dynamics, PCA with hierarchical clustering was applied to max-normalized trajectories of the 1000 most abundant clonotypes. Each responding clone was given a CD4 or CD8 phenotype based on the CD4+ and CD8+ repertoires, which had been sequenced separately. TCRdb took the public reads, trimmed them with fastp at Q25, ran MiXCR for clone calling and kept in-frame beta chains. Rows are unified per CDR3 protein, each entry keeping the most common DNA and genes. TCRdb, not the original authors, processed these V and J calls. The table for this sample lists about 470,000 distinct CDR3 sequences; 20% to 25% of them were counted only once. Jointly, the top ten make up around 12% of the sample.

PBMCs were isolated by Ficoll-Paque density gradient centrifugation. The V and J genes are TRBV12-3 or TRBV12-4 and TRBJ2-2, with 8 bases aligning to TRBD1. This sequence was found in an adult woman who had mild COVID-19 (a few samples of this study predate the infection). The sample titles of this study are shuffled in the database, so cell type and time point are left out; the donor was told from shared clones. Material for sequencing was PBMCs or a T cell subset sorted from them (not recorded which). CDR3 region: CASTYSGTGNTGELFF. The nucleotide sequence reads as follows: TGTGCCAGCACGTATTCCGGGACAGGCAACACCGGGGAGCTGTTTTTT.